This TCR beta chain emerged from a study of cytotoxic CD8 clonotypes in ibrutinib-treated CLL. Background on the study: Researchers reported about 10 relapsed/refractory and about 14 treatment-naive patients, roughly 17 of them IGHV unmutated. Among responders, some 25 were partial and 2 complete; after median roughly 66 months, approximately 15 stayed remitted and roughly 12 progressed. Overall study results and limits: Stable or contracted on treatment, public clonotypes were also uncommon.

Regarding this clone: Its specificity is not known.

V dropped 4 bases and J dropped 0 bases, with 6 bases sitting between them. The CDR3 runs 12 residues. Per germline, CDR1 SQVTM and CDR2 ANQGSEA. Investigators sought sequencing depths of between 1 in 200,000 and 1 in 1 million T cells. Profiling relied on immunoSEQ multiplex PCR, and the TCRdb table lists in-frame clones only, not all of them. This sample has tens of thousands of clones, with 49% found just once. The rearrangement joins TRBV29-1 to TRBJ1-2; D is unresolved. The origin of this receptor is a human donor with chronic lymphocytic leukemia. Sequenced material: PBMCs, taken before ibrutinib treatment. The CDR3 coding sequence is TGCAGCGTTGGGGCGTCTAACTATGGCTACACCTTC. Translation gives CSVGASNYGYTF. Complete variable domain (other parts from reference TRBV29-1 and TRBJ1-2): SAVISQKPSRDICQRGTSLTIQCQVDSQVTMMFWYRQQPGQSLTLIATANQGSEATYESGFVIDKFPISRPNLTFSTLTVSNMSPEDSSIYLCSVGASNYGYTFGSGTRLTVV.